This TCR beta chain came from a study of blood T cells in healthy people across ages (dated by TCRdb to the mid-2010s). For the wider study: In model experiments, template switching captured about one uniquely barcoded TCR beta cDNA molecule for every two T cells. To track age-related changes in TCR beta repertoire diversity, the study relied on deep sequencing normalized with unique cDNA molecular identifiers. The study analyzed two additional independent replicas of 1 million unique cDNA reads from the same blood draw for two donors, one aged 18 to 30 and one aged 80 or older. To avoid experimental bias, donors of different ages were distributed randomly across sequencing lanes. The donors were divided into four age groups: young (average 16 years), middle-aged (over 35), aged (around 67) and long-lived (nearly 85). General findings and caveats noted by the study authors: The long-lived group showed more naive CD4+ T cells, fewer expanded clones and increased TCR diversity than the aged group, suggesting age selection. As age increased, observed TCR beta diversity per million T cells dropped in a roughly linear way, and a significant reduction was already evident by age roughly 40. Because the CMV infection status of the donors was unknown, age-related changes in expanded clonotypes may potentially have been confounded. Estimates of total diversity based on one million sequenced T cells were considered lower bounds and underestimates. There was a strong correlation between observed TCR beta diversity and the percentage of naive T cells measured by flow cytometry. Bulk unsorted PBMC profiling prevented conclusive comparison of naive and antigen-experienced compartments.

This clonotype has just a few counts. Its recognized antigen is unknown. Base qualities were left out, and no much larger clone turns up one base away. Inclusive of the bounding cysteine and phenylalanine, the CDR3 is 14 residues long. The sequence is cut down to CDR3 DNA, 42 bases in frame from base 1. V was cut back by 2 bases and J by 1 base, leaving a gap of 8 bases between them. The germline V gene yields MNHEY for CDR1 and SVGEGT for CDR2. The 39 donors, aged about 6 to 90 years, were systemically healthy Caucasian individuals from Russia. Each donor gave roughly 9 milliliters of peripheral blood, drawn into EDTA-treated Vacutainer tubes. Ficoll-Paque density-gradient centrifugation was used to isolate PBMCs, with at least 7 million obtained per sample. Trizol reagent was used to extract total RNA from the PBMCs, yielding at least 5 micrograms per sample. The percentages of naive CD45RAhigh/CD27high T cells were determined by flow cytometry on a PBMC aliquot from every donor.

Library generation was performed with 5' RACE. Sequencing instrument: Illumina HiSeq 2500. The second PCR ran for roughly 7 to 11 cycles and used a J-beta primer mix along with a sample-barcoded 5' primer. A unique molecular identifier was introduced onto each TCR beta cDNA molecule by a template-switch 5' adaptor carrying 12 random nucleotides. At least 3 million CDR3-containing paired-end reads were obtained from each sample. All of the RNA was converted into first-strand cDNA using the Mint cDNA synthesis kit, with a TRBC-specific oligonucleotide serving as the primer. All cDNA was treated with uracil-DNA glycosylase and then went through a first 18-cycle PCR with the universal primers M1SS and BC2_uni_R. The paper's data handling went like this. Normalization of each sample was performed by random selection of 1 million high-quality reads, each carrying a distinct molecular identifier. Reads with shared molecular identifiers were discarded instead of being binned into consensus sequences. MiTCR, with a Q25 quality threshold and the strictest error-elimination algorithm, was used for CDR3 identification, clonotype clustering and error correction. Lower-bound total TCR beta diversity was estimated with a nonparametric unseen species model using Euler transformation. Through fastp at Q25 and MiXCR, TCRdb rebuilt clones from the public reads, retaining in-frame beta chains. Each CDR3 protein gets just one entry, which takes the most common genes and DNA from the rows behind it. The V and J calls shown here were made by TCRdb, not taken from the authors' results. The sample table shows fewer than 950,000 distinct CDR3 sequences, and approximately 35% are seen once. 10% to 15% of the sample belongs to the ten largest clones.

The chain employs TRBV6-2 or TRBV6-3 and TRBJ1-1, and TRBD1 may be the D gene, going by 5 matching bases. What was sequenced was blood. This clonotype originated in a man in his late teens or twenties in good health. CDR3 protein: CASSYPGANTEAFF. The DNA sequence is given as TGTGCCAGCAGTTACCCCGGGGCGAACACTGAAGCTTTCTTT.